A single T cell receptor beta chain is shown here with its context. As yet, its antigen is unknown. The data belong to a study of CD8 T cells in ankylosing spondylitis. General observations from the study: Ankylosing spondylitis blood appeared to be characterized by a TCR beta motif of eight or nine highly homologous variants. Clones linked to disease, bearing a CD8+ phenotype, were relatively rare in peripheral blood. Prior literature has documented some motif variants in synovial fluid and blood from reactive arthritis.

The trim removed 4 bases at V and 3 bases at J, leaving 12 bases unmatched. The CDR3 contains 17 residues. Germline V gene sequence: CDR1 SGHDT, CDR2 YYEEEE. Library preparation for TCR beta used quantitative 5'-RACE with molecular barcodes. TCRdb itself ran the 5' RACE reads through MiXCR, one entry per CDR3 protein. The repertoire holds some 350,000 distinct CDR3 sequences, approximately 14% seen once, with 0.95% to 1.4% in the top ten. This clonotype originated in a male donor with ankylosing spondylitis or in good health (not recorded which). The sequenced sample was blood, either unsorted or a sorted T cell fraction (not recorded which). The chain combines TRBV5-6 with TRBJ2-4; TRBD1 aligns across 8 bases. The CDR3 DNA follows: TGTGCCAGCAGCAGGACAGGGTTAAATGCGGACAAAAACATTCAGTACTTC. Its protein product is CASSRTGLNADKNIQYF.